The 21 T cell receptor beta chains listed next were all sequenced from one sample in a study of shared clonotypes between healthy human individuals. Libraries were prepared by immunoSEQ multiplex PCR; TCRdb keeps only in-frame clonotypes and omits some of them. The profile shows about 490,000 clones, roughly 80% of them singletons. Material: PBMCs. These receptors originate from a woman aged 40 to 50 in good health. Some clones in this sample may be carry-over from other donors' samples.

The chain has TRBV28 and TRBJ2-7, with 12 nucleotides matching TRBD2. Germline CDR1 MDHEN, CDR2 SYDVKM. The CDR3 runs 15 residues. Germline trimming cut 5 bases from V and 6 bases from J; bases unmatched to any gene: 8. The CDR3 loop is CASSVQGLAGLEQYF. In DNA, the CDR3 is TGTGCCAGCAGTGTACAAGGACTAGCGGGACTCGAGCAGTACTTC.

A remark on this clone: A read error is likely here: a far larger clone is one base away. The chain employs TRBV11-3 and TRBJ2-3, with TRBD2 as a possible D gene (5 bases). This CDR3 spans 14 amino acids. The germline V gene encodes CDR1 SGHNT and CDR2 YENEEA. Trimming stripped 5 bases from V and 2 bases from J, with 11 bases between. CDR3 DNA: TGTGCCAGCAGCATAGGGAGTAACACAGATACGCAGTATTTT. Its protein is CASSIGSNTDTQYF.

This clone was seen only once. This could be a read error, since a much larger clone is one nucleotide away. The chain has TRBV19 and TRBJ2-7, with D possibly TRBD2 on 5 matching bases. The CDR3 is made up of 13 amino acids. V was cut by 6 bases and J by 2 bases, with 11 bases left in between. Germline V gene data show CDR1 as LNHDA and CDR2 as SQIVND (reference sequence). The CDR3, as DNA: TGTGCCAGTAGACTAGTGGGAGCCTACGAGCAGTACTTC. Its protein is CASRLVGAYEQYF.

J is TRBJ2-1 and V is TRBV18; D might be TRBD1 or TRBD2, each matching 5 bases. V was clipped by 2 bases and J by 5 bases, with 16 bases between them. CDR3 length: 16 residues. From germline, CDR1 is KGHSH and CDR2 LQKENI. The CDR3 loop reads CASSPVLGPGHNEQFF. The CDR3, as DNA: TGTGCCAGCTCACCAGTTTTAGGCCCGGGGCACAATGAGCAGTTCTTC.

The sample holds many counts of this clone. The chain is built from TRBV29-1 and TRBJ2-5, with D perhaps TRBD2 (5 bases). CDR3 length: 14 amino acids. Germline values: CDR1 SQVTM, CDR2 ANQGSEA. The V end lost 2 bases, the J end lost 4 bases, and 14 bases lay between the germline ends. The CDR3 sequence is CSVEWPSRTETQYF. CDR3 DNA sequence: TGCAGCGTTGAATGGCCTAGCAGGACAGAGACCCAGTACTTC.

The rearrangement links TRBV15 to TRBJ2-2, with D maybe TRBD2 (5 bases). Germline lookup yields CDR1 LNHNV and CDR2 YYDKDF (reference sequence). The CDR3 totals 14 residues. The V gene lost 1 base and the J gene lost 3 bases, with 6 bases spanning the gap. The CDR3 loop is CATSRAGDTGELFF. The CDR3 bases are TGTGCCACCAGCAGAGCCGGGGACACCGGGGAGCTGTTTTTT. The variable domain in full, completed from reference TRBV15 and TRBJ2-2, reads DAMVIQNPRYQVTQFGKPVTLSCSQTLNHNVMYWYQQKSSQAPKLLFHYYDKDFNNEADTPDNFQSRRPNTSFCFLDIRSPGLGDTAMYLCATSRAGDTGELFFGEGSRLTVL.

The chain recombines TRBV7-6 with TRBJ2-1, with TRBD2 matching over 10 bases. The germline V gene has CDR1 SGHVS and CDR2 FNYEAQ. The ends lost 4 bases at V and 6 bases at J; junction bases unmatched: 3. The CDR3 consists of 14 residues. The CDR3 sequence: CASSSAGGANEQFF. DNA for the CDR3: TGTGCCAGCAGCTCAGCGGGAGGGGCCAATGAGCAGTTCTTC.

The chain links TRBV18 to TRBJ2-7, with D perhaps matching TRBD1 (5 bases). This CDR3 is built from 14 residues. V gave up 4 bases and J gave up 2 bases, with 12 bases separating them. CDR1 KGHSH and CDR2 LQKENI come from the germline V gene. The CDR3 reads CASSLRQGTYEQYF. CDR3 nucleotides: TGTGCCAGCTCACTACGTCAGGGTACCTACGAGCAGTACTTC.

The chain combines TRBV7-9 with TRBJ2-5, with D possibly matching TRBD2 (5 bases). V was pared by 7 bases and J by 5 bases, with 14 bases between. The CDR3 has 13 amino acids. From germline, CDR1 is SEHNR and CDR2 FQNEAQ (reference sequence). The CDR3 loop is CASTRRDGETQYF. The CDR3 nucleotides read TGTGCCAGCACCCGCCGGGATGGGGAGACCCAGTACTTC. Supplemented by reference TRBV7-9 and TRBJ2-5, the full variable domain reads DTGVSQNPRHKITKRGQNVTFRCDPISEHNRLYWYRQTLGQGPEFLTYFQNEAQLEKSRLLSDRFSAERPKGSFSTLEIQRTEQGDSAMYLCASTRRDGETQYFGPGTRLLVL.

Turning to this clone: This sequence is one base from a far larger clone and is likely a read error. The chain is built from TRBV6-6 and TRBJ1-3, with D hard to call. This CDR3 contains 16 residues. Germline assignment: CDR1 MNHNY and CDR2 SVGAGI (reference sequence). DNA of the CDR3: TGCGCCAGCAGTGGACCTCTTAGATACTCTGGAAACACCATATATTTT. Its protein is CASSGPLRYSGNTIYF.

This clone showed up just once. The CDR3 DNA follows: TGTGCCAGCAGTTTATCCCCCTACCCCTCTAACTCCTACGAGCAGTACTTC. Translation: CASSLSPYPSNSYEQYF. J is TRBJ2-7 and V is TRBV28; D is unresolved. Germline assignment: CDR1 MDHEN and CDR2 SYDVKM. Trimming cost V 1 base and J 0 bases, with 16 bases left between them. CDR3 length: 17 residues. Filled out from reference TRBV28 and TRBJ2-7, the complete variable domain reads DVKVTQSSRYLVKRTGEKVFLECVQDMDHENMFWYRQDPGLGLRLIYFSYDVKMKEKGDIPEGYSVSREKKERFSLILESASTNQTSMYLCASSLSPYPSNSYEQYFGPGTRLTVT.

The rearrangement joins TRBV30 to TRBJ2-1; 8 nucleotides align to TRBD2. This CDR3 contains 18 residues. After removal of 3 bases from V and 4 bases from J, the junction contained 17 bases not matched to a gene. Germline CDR1 and CDR2: GTSNPN and SVGIG (reference sequence). This chain's CDR3 is CAWREGLVSWSGYNEQFF. The CDR3 DNA sequence: TGTGCCTGGAGGGAGGGACTAGTCTCTTGGAGCGGATACAATGAGCAGTTCTTC. Full variable domain (remainder filled in from reference TRBV30 and TRBJ2-1): SQTIHQWPATLVQPVGSPLSLECTVEGTSNPNLYWYRQAAGRGLQLLFYSVGIGQISSEVPQNLSASRPQDRQFILSSKKLLLSDSGFYLCAWREGLVSWSGYNEQFFGPGTRLTVL.

This clone was recorded many times. This specimen includes other DNA sequences encoding the same CDR3. This chain uses TRBV11-2 with TRBJ2-1; 12 bases are a match to TRBD2. In germline, CDR1 is SGHAT, CDR2 FQNNGV. The J segment lost 5 bases and the V segment lost 4 bases, leaving 3 bases of the junction unmatched. The CDR3 runs to 15 residues. CDR3 region: CASSSRLAGDNEQFF. The DNA for the CDR3 is TGTGCCAGCAGCTCTAGACTAGCGGGAGACAATGAGCAGTTCTTC. Full variable domain (missing parts from reference TRBV11-2 and TRBJ2-1): EAGVAQSPRYKIIEKRQSVAFWCNPISGHATLYWYQQILGQGPKLLIQFQNNGVVDDSQLPKDRFSAERLKGVDSTLKIQPAKLEDSAVYLCASSSRLAGDNEQFFGPGTRLTVL.

The chain combines TRBV5-6 with TRBJ2-2; D is uncertain. The germline V and J ends were trimmed by 0 bases and 5 bases, with 11 bases remaining between them. From germline, CDR1 is SGHDT and CDR2 YYEEEE. The CDR3 loop spans 15 amino acids. CDR3 nucleotide sequence: TGTGCCAGCAGCTTGGTCAGGTTGGGTACCGGGGAGCTGTTTTTT. Translating it yields CASSLVRLGTGELFF.

A note on this clone: This may arise from a read error, as a much more abundant clone is one base away. The rearrangement links TRBV28 to TRBJ2-1; TRBD2 agrees at 12 bases. The CDR3 runs to 15 residues. Germline V gives CDR1 MDHEN, CDR2 SYDVKM. The CDR3 protein is CASSTRTSGMYERFF. Here the CDR3 DNA reads TGTGCCAGCTCAACTAGGACTAGCGGGATGTATGAGCGGTTCTTC.

Concerning this clone: Only one base separates this from a far larger clonotype, so it likely reflects a read error. Additional DNA sequences in this sample encode the identical CDR3. The V and J genes are TRBV27 and TRBJ2-7; possibly TRBD1 for D (5 bases). This CDR3 is built from 13 residues. Germline V gene sequence: CDR1 MNHEY, CDR2 SMNVEV (reference sequence). V shed 5 bases and J shed 4 bases, with 12 bases lying between them. CDR3 sequence: CASSPTGPYEQYF. The CDR3 DNA is TGTGCCAGCAGTCCTACAGGACCGTACGAGCAGTACTTC.

This clone has just one count. The chain is built from TRBV27 and TRBJ2-2; D gene ambiguous. CDR3 size: 12 residues. CDR1 MNHEY and CDR2 SMNVEV come from the germline V gene (reference sequence). V was trimmed by 6 bases and J by 8 bases, leaving 10 bases between them. CDR3 residues: CASSTMGGELFF. The CDR3 DNA is TGTGCCAGCAGCACCATGGGAGGGGAGCTGTTTTTT.

The J gene is TRBJ1-3, the V gene TRBV10-3; 8 bases are a match to TRBD1. The CDR3 length is 16 residues. Germline V gene sequence: CDR1 ENHRY, CDR2 SYGVKD. Germline trimming cut 6 bases from V and 1 base from J; bases unmatched to any gene: 8. The CDR3 spells CAISEDRAGSGNTIYF. CDR3 nucleotide sequence: TGTGCCATCAGCGAGGACAGGGCCGGATCTGGAAACACCATATATTTT.

The chain is built from TRBV7-7 and TRBJ2-5; D is possibly TRBD2 (5 bases). Germline V gene lookup returns CDR1 SSHAT and CDR2 FNYEAQ (reference sequence). V lost 5 bases, J lost 5 bases, and 21 bases lay in between. CDR3 length equals 16 residues. CDR3 sequence reads: CASSQDDLEGVETQYF. The CDR3 DNA reads as TGTGCCAGCAGCCAAGATGACCTAGAGGGTGTGGAGACCCAGTACTTC.

Concerning this clone itself: Mismatch with germline at one junction end may stem from a read error. The V and J genes are TRBV6-5 and TRBJ2-5; TRBD2 matches 10 bases. This CDR3 is 15 amino acids long. Germline values: CDR1 MNHEY, CDR2 SVGAGI. The CDR3 reads CASTVASGSRETQYF. The CDR3 coding sequence is TGTGCTAGCACGGTGGCTAGCGGGAGTCGAGAGACCCAGTACTTC.

The chain employs TRBV6-1 and TRBJ2-3, with 13 nucleotides matching TRBD2. V was pared by 10 bases and J by 6 bases, with 7 bases of the junction left unmatched. CDR1 and CDR2 (germline): MNHNS, SASEGT. The CDR3 covers 14 residues. The CDR3 DNA is TGTGCCACCCGGACTAGCGGGAGAGTGGATACGCAGTATTTT. It yields the protein CATRTSGRVDTQYF.